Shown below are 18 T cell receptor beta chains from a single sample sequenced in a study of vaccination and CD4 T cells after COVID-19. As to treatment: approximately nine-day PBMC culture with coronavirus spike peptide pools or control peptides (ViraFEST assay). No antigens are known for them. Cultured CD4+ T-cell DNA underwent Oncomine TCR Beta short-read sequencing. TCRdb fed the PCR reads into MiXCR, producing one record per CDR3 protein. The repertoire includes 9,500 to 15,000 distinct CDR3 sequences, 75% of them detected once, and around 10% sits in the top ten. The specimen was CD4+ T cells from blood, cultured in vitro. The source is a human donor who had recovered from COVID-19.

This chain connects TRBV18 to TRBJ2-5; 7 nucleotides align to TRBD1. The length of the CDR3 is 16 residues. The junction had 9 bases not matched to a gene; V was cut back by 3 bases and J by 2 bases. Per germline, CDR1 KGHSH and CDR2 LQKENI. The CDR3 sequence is CASSPIKIRGQETQYF. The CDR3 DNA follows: TGTGCCAGCTCACCCATAAAAATCAGGGGGCAAGAGACCCAGTACTTC.

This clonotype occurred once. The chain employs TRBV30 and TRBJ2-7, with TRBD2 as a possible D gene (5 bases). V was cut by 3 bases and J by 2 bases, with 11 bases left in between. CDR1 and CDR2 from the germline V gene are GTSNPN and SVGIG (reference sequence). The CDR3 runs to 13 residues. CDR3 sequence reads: CAWRGLAPYEQYF. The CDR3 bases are TGTGCCTGGAGAGGCCTAGCCCCCTACGAGCAGTACTTC.

Here the CDR3 DNA reads TGTGCCAGCTCACCCGGCGGGACGGGTACCTACGAGCAGTACTTC. Residues: CASSPGGTGTYEQYF. The V call is TRBV18, the J call TRBJ2-7, with D possibly matching TRBD2 (6 bases). Trimming stripped 3 bases from V and 2 bases from J, with 14 bases between. CDR1 is KGHSH and CDR2 is LQKENI in the germline V gene. The CDR3 consists of 15 residues.

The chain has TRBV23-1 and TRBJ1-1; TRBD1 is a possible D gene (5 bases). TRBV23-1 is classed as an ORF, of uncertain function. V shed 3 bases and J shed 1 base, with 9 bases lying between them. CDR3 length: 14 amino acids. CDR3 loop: CASSHSGPNTEAFF. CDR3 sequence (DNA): TGCGCCAGCAGTCATTCGGGGCCGAACACTGAAGCTTTCTTT.

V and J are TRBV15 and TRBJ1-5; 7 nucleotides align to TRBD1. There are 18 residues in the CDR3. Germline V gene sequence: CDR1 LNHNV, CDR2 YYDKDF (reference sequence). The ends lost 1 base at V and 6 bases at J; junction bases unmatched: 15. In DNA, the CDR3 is TGTGCCACCAGCAGAGGTGGAGGGGAAGGGGGCGGTGGTCAGCCCCAGCATTTT. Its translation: CATSRGGGEGGGGQPQHF.

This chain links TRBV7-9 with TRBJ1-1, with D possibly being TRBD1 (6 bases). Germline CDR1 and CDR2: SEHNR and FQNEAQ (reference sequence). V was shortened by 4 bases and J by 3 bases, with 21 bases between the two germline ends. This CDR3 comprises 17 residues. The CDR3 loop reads CASSSRGARGSDTEAFF. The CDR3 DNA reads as TGTGCCAGCAGCTCCAGAGGTGCCAGGGGTAGCGACACTGAAGCTTTCTTT.

Here the CDR3 DNA reads TGTGCCAGCAGTTACTCGATATGGTCGGAGAAAAGGGAAGCTTTCTTT. Its protein is CASSYSIWSEKREAFF. The J gene is TRBJ1-1, the V gene TRBV6-2 or TRBV6-3, with D uncertain. Germline CDR1 is MNHEY and CDR2 is SVGEGT. The CDR3 spans 16 residues. The V end lost 0 bases, the J end lost 8 bases, and 19 bases lay between the germline ends.

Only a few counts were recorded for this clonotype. CDR3 sequence: CASSSPMVVGELFF. Written as DNA, the CDR3 is TGTGCCAGCAGCTCCCCCATGGTCGTAGGGGAGCTGTTTTTT. The chain is built from TRBV7-2 and TRBJ2-2; D call uncertain. CDR3 length: 14 amino acids. V dropped 4 bases and J dropped 8 bases, with 14 bases sitting between them. Germline V gene data show CDR1 as SGHTA and CDR2 as FQGNSA. The whole variable domain, remainder taken from reference TRBV7-2 and TRBJ2-2, is GAGVSQSPSNKVTEKGKDVELRCDPISGHTALYWYRQSLGQGLEFLIYFQGNSAPDKSGLPSDRFSAERTGGSVSTLTIQRTQQEDSAVYLCASSSPMVVGELFFGEGSRLTVL.

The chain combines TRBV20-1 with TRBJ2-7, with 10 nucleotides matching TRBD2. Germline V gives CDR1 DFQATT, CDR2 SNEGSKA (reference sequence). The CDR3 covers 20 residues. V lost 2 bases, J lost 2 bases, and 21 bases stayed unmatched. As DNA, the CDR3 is TGCAGTGCTAGAAAGGGGCTGGCTAGCGGGAGAGGTATTTATCCCTACGAGCAGTACTTC. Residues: CSARKGLASGRGIYPYEQYF.

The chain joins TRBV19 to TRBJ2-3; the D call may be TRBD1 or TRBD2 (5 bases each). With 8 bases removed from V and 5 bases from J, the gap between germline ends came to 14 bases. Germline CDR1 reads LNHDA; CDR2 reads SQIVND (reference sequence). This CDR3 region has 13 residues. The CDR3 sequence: CASREGPRDTQYF. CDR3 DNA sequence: TGTGCCAGTCGTGAGGGACCGAGAGATACGCAGTATTTT.

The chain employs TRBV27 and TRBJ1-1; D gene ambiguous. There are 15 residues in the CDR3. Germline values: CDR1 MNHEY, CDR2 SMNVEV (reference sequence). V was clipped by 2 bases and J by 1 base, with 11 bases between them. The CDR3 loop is CASSLMGSGNTEAFF. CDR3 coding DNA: TGTGCCAGCAGTTTAATGGGCAGCGGGAACACTGAAGCTTTCTTT.

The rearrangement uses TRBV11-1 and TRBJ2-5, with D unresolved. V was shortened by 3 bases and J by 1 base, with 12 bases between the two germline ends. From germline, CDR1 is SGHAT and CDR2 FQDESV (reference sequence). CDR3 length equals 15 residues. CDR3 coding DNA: TGTGCCAGCAGCTTGTCCCCTTGGCCCCAAGAGACCCAGTACTTC. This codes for CASSLSPWPQETQYF.

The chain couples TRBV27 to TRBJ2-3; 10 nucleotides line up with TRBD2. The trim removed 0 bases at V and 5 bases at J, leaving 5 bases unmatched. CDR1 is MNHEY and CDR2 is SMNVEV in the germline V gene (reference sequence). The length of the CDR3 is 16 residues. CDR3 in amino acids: CASSLSIAGGVDTQYF. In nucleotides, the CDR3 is TGTGCCAGCAGTTTATCAATAGCGGGAGGAGTAGATACGCAGTATTTT.

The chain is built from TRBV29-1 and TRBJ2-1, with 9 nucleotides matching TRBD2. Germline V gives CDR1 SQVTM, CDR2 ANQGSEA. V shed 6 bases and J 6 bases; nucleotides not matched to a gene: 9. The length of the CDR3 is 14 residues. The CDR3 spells CSVRARAGGNEQFF. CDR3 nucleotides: TGCAGCGTCCGGGCGCGAGCGGGAGGCAATGAGCAGTTCTTC.

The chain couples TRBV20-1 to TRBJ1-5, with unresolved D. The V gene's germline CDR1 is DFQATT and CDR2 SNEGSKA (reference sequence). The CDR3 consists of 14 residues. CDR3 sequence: CSAYSAYSNQPQHF. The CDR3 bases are TGCAGCGCGTACTCTGCCTATAGCAATCAGCCCCAGCATTTT.

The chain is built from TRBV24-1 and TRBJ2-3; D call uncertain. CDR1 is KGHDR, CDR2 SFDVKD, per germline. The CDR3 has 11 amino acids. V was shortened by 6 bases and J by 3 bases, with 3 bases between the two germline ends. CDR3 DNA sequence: TGTGCCACCAGTAGTACAGATACGCAGTATTTT. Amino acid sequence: CATSSTDTQYF.

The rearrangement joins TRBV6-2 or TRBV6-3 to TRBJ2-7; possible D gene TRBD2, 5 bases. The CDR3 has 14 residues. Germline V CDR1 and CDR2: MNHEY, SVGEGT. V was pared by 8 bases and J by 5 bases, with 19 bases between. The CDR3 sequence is CASGWLALQNEQYF. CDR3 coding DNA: TGTGCCAGCGGGTGGCTAGCTCTACAAAACGAGCAGTACTTC.

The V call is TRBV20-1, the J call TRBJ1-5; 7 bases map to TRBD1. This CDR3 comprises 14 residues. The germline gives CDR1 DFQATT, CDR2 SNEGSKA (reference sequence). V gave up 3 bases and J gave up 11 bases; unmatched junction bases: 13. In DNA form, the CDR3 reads TGCAGTGCTAGTCGGGGACAGATTATATTGTCCCAGCATTTT. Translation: CSASRGQIILSQHF.